The T cell receptor beta chain under discussion was sequenced for a study of blood T cell repertoires in COVID-19. Study summary: T cells, B-cell-depleted T cells, or PBMCs provided the cDNA or gDNA that served as material.

This CDR3 comprises 18 residues. V shed 5 bases, J shed 2 bases, and the junction held 11 bases outside the gene matches. Per germline, CDR1 SEHNR and CDR2 FQNEAQ (reference sequence). Clones were sequenced by immunoSEQ multiplex PCR, and TCRdb holds only the in-frame ones, with some missing. The repertoire has under 250,000 clones, 80% to 90% of them found once; the top ten carry around a tenth. The chain joins TRBV7-9 to TRBJ1-5; 11 positions agree with TRBD1. The clonotype was recovered from a man aged 45-65 years with COVID-19, enrolled during active disease. The material sequenced was peripheral blood. CDR3 DNA sequence: TGTGCCAGCAGCCCCGGACAGGGGGCGTTTTTGGGCAATCAGCCCCAGCATTTT. Translation: CASSPGQGAFLGNQPQHF.